The text below deals with one T cell receptor (beta chain). Its antigen is undetermined. Expressed TCRB transcripts were sequenced, since all the RNA that had been isolated was reverse transcribed. Here immunoSEQ multiplex PCR was the method, and the copy in TCRdb shows in-frame clones only, minus some. The table has nearly 700,000 clones, over 10% seen once. These data are taken from a study of beta chain features in type 1 diabetes. Study observations and caveats: Type 1 diabetes patients had TCRB CDR3s that were shorter (moderately but significantly so) in all four CD4+ subsets.

CDR3 length: 14 amino acids. This receptor was taken from a man in his late teens or twenties with type 1 diabetes. The sample comprised naive CD4+ T cells from blood. The V call is TRBV21-1, the J call TRBJ2-3; TRBD2 was called by the table and not checked on the DNA. TRBV21-1 is noted as a pseudogene. The CDR3 here is CASSTLAELNTQYF. CDR3 DNA: TGTGCCAGCAGCACCCTCGCCGAGTTGAATACGCAGTATTTT.